Sequencing of this TCR beta chain was carried out in a study of blood T cells in healthy people across ages. Study observations and caveats: PBMC samples, being unsorted, prevented any conclusive comparison of naive and antigen-experienced cells.

Trimming removed 1 base at V and 6 bases at J, with 12 bases between. CDR1 is SGHTA and CDR2 is FQGNSA in the germline V gene. The CDR3 consists of 14 residues. Concerning this clonotype: Its antigen is as yet unknown.

For the second PCR, which ran for about 6 to 11 cycles, a sample-barcoded 5' primer and a J-beta primer mix were used. TCRdb reprocessed the 5' RACE reads with MiXCR, giving one entry per CDR3 protein. There are 850,000 or so distinct CDR3 sequences in the sample; more than 25% occur only once, and 17% lies in the top ten. The chain joins TRBV7-2 to TRBJ1-2; D is possibly TRBD1 (5 bases). The sample was blood. The sequence derives from a woman aged 80 or over in good health. The CDR3 DNA reads TGTGCCAGCAGCTTAGATGGGGGTGTTGATGGCTACACCTTC. Translation gives CASSLDGGVDGYTF.